The clone carrying this T cell receptor beta chain was detected only a few times. Its antigen is unidentified. These data belong to a study of cytomegalovirus exposure and HLA in healthy donors. Study context: An analysis done earlier identified about 120 million unique TCR beta sequences from 150 million to 200 million T cells. Points from the study as a whole: Previous analysis showed most TCR beta V segments were productive about 87% or about 30% of the time.

Amplification used 60 Vbeta primers and 13 Jbeta primers. The method was immunoSEQ multiplex PCR; TCRdb's version includes in-frame clones alone and lacks a portion of them. Of 98,000 or so clones detected, around three quarters appear once; the ten largest clones hold roughly 5.4%. The junction had 4 bases not matched to a gene; V was cut back by 7 bases and J by 6 bases. Per germline, CDR1 SNHLY and CDR2 FYNNEI. CDR3 length: 12 residues. Sequenced sample: PBMCs. The sequence was obtained from a woman aged 18-29 years in good health and CMV-seropositive. The chain joins TRBV2 to TRBJ1-2, with 8 bases matching TRBD1. The CDR3 nucleotides read TGTGCCAGCAACGGACAGGGTGATGGCTACACCTTC. This sequence encodes CASNGQGDGYTF. The complete variable domain, with remaining parts taken from reference TRBV2 and TRBJ1-2, reads EPEVTQTPSHQVTQMGQEVILRCVPISNHLYFYWYRQILGQKVEFLVSFYNNEISEKSEIFDDQFSVERPDGSNFTLKIRSTKLEDSAMYFCASNGQGDGYTFGSGTRLTVV.